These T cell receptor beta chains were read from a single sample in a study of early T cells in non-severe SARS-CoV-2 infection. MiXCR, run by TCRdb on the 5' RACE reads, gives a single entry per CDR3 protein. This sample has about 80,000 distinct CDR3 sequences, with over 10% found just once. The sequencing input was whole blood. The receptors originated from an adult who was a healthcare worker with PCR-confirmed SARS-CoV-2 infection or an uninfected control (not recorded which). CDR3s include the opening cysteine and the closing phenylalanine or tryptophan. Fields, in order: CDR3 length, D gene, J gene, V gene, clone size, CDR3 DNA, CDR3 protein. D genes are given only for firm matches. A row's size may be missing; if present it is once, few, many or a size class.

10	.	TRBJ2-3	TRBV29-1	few	TGCAGCGCCGTCCTAGATACGCAGTATTTT	CSAVLDTQYF
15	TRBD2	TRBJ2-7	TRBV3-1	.	TGTGCCAGCAGCCCTAGACTAGCGGGAGATTACGAGCAGTACTTC	CASSPRLAGDYEQYF
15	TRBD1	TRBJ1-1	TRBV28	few	TGTGCCAGCCACCTTAAACAGGGGGCCAGGACTGAAGTTTTCTTT	CASHLKQGARTEVFF
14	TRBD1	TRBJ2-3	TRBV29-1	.	TGCAGCGTTGTGGGACAGGGAATCACAGATACGCAGTATTTT	CSVVGQGITDTQYF
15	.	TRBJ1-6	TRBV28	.	TGTGCCAGCAGTTTATACGGACAGTGGAATTCACCCCTCCACTTT	CASSLYGQWNSPLHF
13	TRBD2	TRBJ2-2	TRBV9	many	TGTGCCAGCAGCCCCGGGACTAGCGGGATTATGTTTTTT	CASSPGTSGIMFF
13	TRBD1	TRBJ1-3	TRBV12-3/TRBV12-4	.	TGTGCCAGCTCAACAGGGGGAAGAAACACCATATATTTT	CASSTGGRNTIYF
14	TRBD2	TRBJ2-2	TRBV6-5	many	TGTGCCAGCATTATGCCCGGGGGGACCGGGGAGCTGTTTTTT	CASIMPGGTGELFF
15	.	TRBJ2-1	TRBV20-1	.	TGCAGTGCTAGAGATGGTTGGAGCTCCTACAATGAGCAGTTCTTC	CSARDGWSSYNEQFF
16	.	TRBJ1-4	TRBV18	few	TGTGCCAGCTCACCAGCCCCGGGGGCCTTTAATGAAAAACTGTTTTTT	CASSPAPGAFNEKLFF
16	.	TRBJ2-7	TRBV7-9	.	TGTGCCAGCAGCTCATCCTCTCTGGGAATGGTCTACGAGCAGTACTTC	CASSSSSLGMVYEQYF
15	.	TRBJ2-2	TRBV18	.	TGTGCCAGCTCACCTTCACGGAGTTACACCGGGGAGCTGTTTTTT	CASSPSRSYTGELFF
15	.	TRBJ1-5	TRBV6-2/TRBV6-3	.	TGTGCCAGCAGCAAAGCCTCGCCCCGTAGTCAGCCCCAGCATTTT	CASSKASPRSQPQHF
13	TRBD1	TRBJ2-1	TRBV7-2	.	TGTGCCAGCAGTTCGGACAGGGTCGATGAGCAGTTCTTC	CASSSDRVDEQFF
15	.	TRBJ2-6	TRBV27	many	TGTGCCAGCAGTTTAATAGGGTCTGGGGCCAACGTCCTGACTTTC	CASSLIGSGANVLTF
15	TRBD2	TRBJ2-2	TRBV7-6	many	TGTGCCAGCAGCTTAGCGCTAACTAGCGCCGGGGAGCTGTTTTTT	CASSLALTSAGELFF
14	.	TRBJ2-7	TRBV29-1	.	TGCAGCGTTTCGACACCTAAGGGGCCCTACGAGCAGTACTTC	CSVSTPKGPYEQYF
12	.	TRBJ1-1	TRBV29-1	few	TGCAGCGTAGGACAGAAGAACACTGAAGCTTTCTTT	CSVGQKNTEAFF
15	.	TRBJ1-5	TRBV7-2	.	TGTGCCAGCAGCTTAGACGGCTACTGGGATCAGCCCCAGCATTTT	CASSLDGYWDQPQHF
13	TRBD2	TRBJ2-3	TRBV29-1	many	TGCAGCGTGGAACTAGCGGACACAGATACGCAGTATTTT	CSVELADTDTQYF
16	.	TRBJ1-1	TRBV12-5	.	TGTGCTAGTGGTTTGGTACTAGGGCCGACGGGCACTGAAGCTTTCTTT	CASGLVLGPTGTEAFF
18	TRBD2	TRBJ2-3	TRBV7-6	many	TGTGCCAGCAGCTTAAAACCGGGACTAGCGGGAGCAGGGGATACGCAGTATTTT	CASSLKPGLAGAGDTQYF
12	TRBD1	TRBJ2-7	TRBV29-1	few	TGCAGCGGGGGGACAGGGAATGACGAGCAGTACTTC	CSGGTGNDEQYF
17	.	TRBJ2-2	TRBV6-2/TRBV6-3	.	TGTGCCAGCAGTTCTACTGGGGAGACTCTCTTCACCGGGGAGCTGTTTTTT	CASSSTGETLFTGELFF
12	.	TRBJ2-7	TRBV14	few	TGTGCCAGCAGCCAAGCTGGGTACGAGCAGTACTTC	CASSQAGYEQYF
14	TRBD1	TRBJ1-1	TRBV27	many	TGTGCCACCAGGGAAGGGGGCGAGAACACTGAAGCTTTCTTT	CATREGGENTEAFF
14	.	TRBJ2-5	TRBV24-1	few	TGTGCCACCAGCCCGGACAGGGAGGGAGAGACCCAGTACTTC	CATSPDREGETQYF
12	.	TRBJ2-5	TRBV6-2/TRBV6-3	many	TGTGCCAGCAGTTACCTGACCCAGACCCAGTACTTC	CASSYLTQTQYF
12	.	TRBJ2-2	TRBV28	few	TGTGCCAGCAGTTTCATAGTCGGGGAGCTGTTTTTT	CASSFIVGELFF
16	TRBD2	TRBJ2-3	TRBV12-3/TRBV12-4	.	TGTGCCAGCAGCCGACTAGCGGGGGACCCCACAGATACGCAGTATTTT	CASSRLAGDPTDTQYF
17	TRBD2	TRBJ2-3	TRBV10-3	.	TGTGCCATCAGTGCACACCCGTTAGGCGGGGGGATATATACGCAGTATTTT	CAISAHPLGGGIYTQYF
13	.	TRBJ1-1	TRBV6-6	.	TGTGCCACGGTGGGGGGAAAGGGCACTGAAGCTTTCTTT	CATVGGKGTEAFF
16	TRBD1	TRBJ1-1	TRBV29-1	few	TGCAGCGTCGTCGAGACAGGGGCAAGGGTGAACACTGAAGCTTTCTTT	CSVVETGARVNTEAFF
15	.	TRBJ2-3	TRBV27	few	TGTGCCAGCAGAGGATCGGCGGGACGAATCGATACGCAGTATTTT	CASRGSAGRIDTQYF
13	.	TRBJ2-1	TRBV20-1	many	TGCAGTGCTAGCAGAGGGGCAGGCAATGAGCAGTTCTTC	CSASRGAGNEQFF
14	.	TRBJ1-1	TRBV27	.	TGTGCCAGCAGTTTTCCGGGATTATTCACTGAAGCTTTCTTT	CASSFPGLFTEAFF
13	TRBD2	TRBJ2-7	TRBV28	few	TGTGCCAGCAGCTTAACGGGGGGCTACGAGCAGTACTTC	CASSLTGGYEQYF
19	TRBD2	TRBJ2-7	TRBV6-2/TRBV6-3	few	TGTGCCAGCAGCCCCGACAGGGAGCGGGAGGGCCGTTCCCGCTACGAGCAGTACTTC	CASSPDREREGRSRYEQYF
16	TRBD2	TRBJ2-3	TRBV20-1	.	TGCAGTGCTACGCCTCGGCGGGGGGCGCGGGCAGATACGCAGTATTTT	CSATPRRGARADTQYF
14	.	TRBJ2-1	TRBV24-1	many	TGTGCCACCAGTGAAGGCCTATCCTACAATGAGCAGTTCTTC	CATSEGLSYNEQFF
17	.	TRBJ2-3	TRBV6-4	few	TGTGCCAGCAGTCTTGAGGAGCGTATAAGCGACACAGATACGCAGTATTTT	CASSLEERISDTDTQYF
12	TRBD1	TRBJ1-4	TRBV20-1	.	TGCAGTGTCCGGGACAGGAATGAAAAACTGTTTTTT	CSVRDRNEKLFF
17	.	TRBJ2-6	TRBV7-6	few	TGTGCCAGCAGCGGTGACATCATACTCTCTGGGGCCAACGTCCTGACTTTC	CASSGDIILSGANVLTF
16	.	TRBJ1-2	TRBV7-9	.	TGTGCCAGCAGCCAATCCGGGGACACACGGAACTATGGCTACACCTTC	CASSQSGDTRNYGYTF
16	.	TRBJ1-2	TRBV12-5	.	TGTGCTAGTGGTTTAGGGGCGCGTGGTAAGAGCTATGGCTACACCTTC	CASGLGARGKSYGYTF
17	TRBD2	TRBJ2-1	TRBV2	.	TGTGCCAGCAGTGATAACAGTGTGACTAGCGGGGACAATGAGCAGTTCTTC	CASSDNSVTSGDNEQFF
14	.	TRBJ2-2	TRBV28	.	TGTGCCAGCAGAGGGACGGCGATCACCGGGGAGCTGTTTTTT	CASRGTAITGELFF
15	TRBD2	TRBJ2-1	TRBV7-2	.	TGTGCCAGCAGCTTAGAATCTAGCGGGAGAGGCGAGCAGTTCTTC	CASSLESSGRGEQFF